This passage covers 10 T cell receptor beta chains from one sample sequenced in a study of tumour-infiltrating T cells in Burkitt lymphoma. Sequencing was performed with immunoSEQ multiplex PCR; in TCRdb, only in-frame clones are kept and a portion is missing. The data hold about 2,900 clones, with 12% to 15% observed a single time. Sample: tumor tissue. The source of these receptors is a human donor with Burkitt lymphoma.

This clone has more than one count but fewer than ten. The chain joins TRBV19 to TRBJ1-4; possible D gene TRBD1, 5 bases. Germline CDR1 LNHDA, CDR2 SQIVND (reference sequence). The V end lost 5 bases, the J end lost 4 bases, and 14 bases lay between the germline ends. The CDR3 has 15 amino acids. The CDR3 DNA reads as TGTGCCAGTAGTCCCAGGGACGGAGATAATGAAAAACTGTTTTTT. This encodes CASSPRDGDNEKLFF.

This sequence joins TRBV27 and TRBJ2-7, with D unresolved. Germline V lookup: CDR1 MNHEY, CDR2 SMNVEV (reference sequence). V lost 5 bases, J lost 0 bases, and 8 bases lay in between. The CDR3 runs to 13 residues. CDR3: CASSIPFSYEQYF. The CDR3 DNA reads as TGTGCCAGCAGTATCCCCTTCTCCTACGAGCAGTACTTC.

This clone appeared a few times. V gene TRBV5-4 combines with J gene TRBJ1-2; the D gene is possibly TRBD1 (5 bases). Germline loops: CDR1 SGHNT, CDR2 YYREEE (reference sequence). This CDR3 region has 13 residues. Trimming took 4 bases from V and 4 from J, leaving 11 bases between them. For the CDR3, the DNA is TGTGCCAGCAGCCCCGGGACGGTCTATGGCTACACCTTC. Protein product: CASSPGTVYGYTF.

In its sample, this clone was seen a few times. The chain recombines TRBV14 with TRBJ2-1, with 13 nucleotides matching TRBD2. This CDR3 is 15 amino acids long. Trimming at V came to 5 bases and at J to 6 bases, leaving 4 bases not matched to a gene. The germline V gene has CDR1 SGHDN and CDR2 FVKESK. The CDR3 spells CASSNGLAGVNEQFF. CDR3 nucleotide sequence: TGTGCCAGCAGCAACGGACTAGCGGGAGTCAATGAGCAGTTCTTC.

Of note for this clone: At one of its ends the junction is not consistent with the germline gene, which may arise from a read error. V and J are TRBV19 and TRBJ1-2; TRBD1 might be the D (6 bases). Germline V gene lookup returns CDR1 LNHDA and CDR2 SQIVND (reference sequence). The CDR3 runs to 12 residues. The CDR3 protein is CASSEQGYGYTF. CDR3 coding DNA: TGTGCCAGTAGTGAGCAGGGGTATGGCTACACTTTC. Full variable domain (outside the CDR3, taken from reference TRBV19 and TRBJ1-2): DGGITQSPKYLFRKEGQNVTLSCEQNLNHDAMYWYRQDPGQGLRLIYYSQIVNDFQKGDIAEGYSVSREKKESFPLTVTSAQKNPTAFYLCASSEQGYGYTFGSGTRLTVV.

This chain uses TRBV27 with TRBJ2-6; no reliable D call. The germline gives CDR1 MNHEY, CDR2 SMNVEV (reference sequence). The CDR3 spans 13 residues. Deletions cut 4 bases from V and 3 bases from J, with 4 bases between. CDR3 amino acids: CASSSHGANVLTF. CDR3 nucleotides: TGTGCCAGCAGTTCCCATGGGGCCAACGTCCTGACTTTC.

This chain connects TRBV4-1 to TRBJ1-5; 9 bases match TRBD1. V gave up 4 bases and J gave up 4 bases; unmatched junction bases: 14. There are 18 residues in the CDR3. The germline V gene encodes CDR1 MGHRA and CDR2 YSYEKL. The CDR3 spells CASSRNPAPGQGNQPQHF. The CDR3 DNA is TGCGCCAGCAGCCGAAACCCCGCCCCGGGACAGGGAAATCAGCCCCAGCATTTT.

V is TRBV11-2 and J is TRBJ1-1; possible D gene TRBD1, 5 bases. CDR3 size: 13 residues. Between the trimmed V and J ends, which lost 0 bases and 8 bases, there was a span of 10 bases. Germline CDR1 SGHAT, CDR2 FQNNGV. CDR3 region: CASSLDLQGEAFF. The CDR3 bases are TGTGCCAGCAGCTTAGATCTTCAGGGCGAAGCTTTCTTT.

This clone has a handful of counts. The CDR3 nucleotides are TGTGCCAGCAGCCCAAAGTTTCTAGCGCGGTGGGATACGCAGTATTTT. Its protein is CASSPKFLARWDTQYF. The rearrangement uses TRBV7-9 and TRBJ2-3; D is perhaps TRBD2 (6 bases). V was shortened by 5 bases and J by 6 bases, with 21 bases between the two germline ends. The CDR3 totals 16 residues. CDR1 SEHNR and CDR2 FQNEAQ come from the germline V gene (reference sequence).

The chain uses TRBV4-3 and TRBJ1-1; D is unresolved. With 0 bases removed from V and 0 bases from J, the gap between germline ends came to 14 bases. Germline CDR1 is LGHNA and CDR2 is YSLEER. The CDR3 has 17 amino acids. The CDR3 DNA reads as TGCGCCAGCAGCCAAGATAGAGATAGACGGATGAACACTGAAGCTTTCTTT. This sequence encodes CASSQDRDRRMNTEAFF.